The 21 T cell receptor beta chains reported below all come from one sample, sequenced in a study of blood T cell repertoires in COVID-19. Here immunoSEQ multiplex PCR was the method, and the copy in TCRdb shows in-frame clones only, minus some. The data contain under 300,000 clones, roughly 80% of them seen just once; the ten biggest clones take up 3.5% to 5.5%. The sample consisted of peripheral blood. The receptor source for this set is a man aged 60 to 75 who had recovered from COVID-19.

The chain combines TRBV6-5 with TRBJ2-7; TRBD1 matches at 8 bases. The germline gives CDR1 MNHEY, CDR2 SVGAGI. The CDR3 loop spans 12 amino acids. Trimming removed 6 bases from V and 7 bases from J; junction bases left unmatched: 5. This chain's CDR3 is CASRQTGGEQYF. The DNA of the CDR3 is TGTGCCAGCAGGCAAACAGGGGGAGAGCAGTACTTC.

J is TRBJ2-2 and V is TRBV24-1; the match to TRBD2 covers 11 bases. The V gene end was trimmed by 4 bases and the J gene end by 4 bases; junction bases not matched to a gene: 4. The CDR3 sequence is 16 residues long. Germline CDR1 is KGHDR and CDR2 is SFDVKD. The CDR3 region is CATSENLAGGTGELFF. CDR3 DNA sequence: TGTGCCACCAGTGAGAATCTAGCGGGGGGCACCGGGGAGCTGTTTTTT.

The chain uses TRBV28 and TRBJ2-7, with TRBD1 as a possible D gene (6 bases). The V gene lost 6 bases and the J gene lost 3 bases, with 12 bases spanning the gap. This CDR3 has 13 amino acids. Germline CDR1 MDHEN, CDR2 SYDVKM. CDR3 sequence: CASRSGTYYEQYF. Here the CDR3 DNA reads TGTGCCAGCAGGTCCGGGACATACTACGAGCAGTACTTC.

This chain links TRBV11-2 with TRBJ2-1; the D gene is possibly TRBD2 (5 bases). The CDR3 length is 13 residues. Germline V lookup: CDR1 SGHAT, CDR2 FQNNGV. The V end lost 1 base, the J end lost 9 bases, and 10 bases lay between the germline ends. CDR3: CASSLGGELEQFF. The CDR3 nucleotides are TGTGCCAGCAGCTTAGGGGGAGAACTTGAGCAGTTCTTC.

The V gene is TRBV7-8, the J gene TRBJ1-1; D gene unclear. The CDR3 is 14 residues long. The germline V and J ends were trimmed by 5 bases and 5 bases, with 15 bases remaining between them. Germline V gene data show CDR1 as SGHVS and CDR2 as FQNEAQ. The CDR3: CASSPSAGRTEAFF. CDR3 nucleotide sequence: TGTGCCAGCAGCCCCAGTGCGGGCCGGACTGAAGCTTTCTTT.

This chain connects TRBV20-1 to TRBJ1-2; unclear D gene. Germline V lookup: CDR1 DFQATT, CDR2 SNEGSKA (reference sequence). The CDR3 extends over 11 amino acids. Trimming left V 3 bases short and J 5 bases short, with 7 bases between. The CDR3 DNA reads as TGCAGTGCTAGGGCACCGTATGGCTACACCTTC. It encodes CSARAPYGYTF.

This rearrangement joins TRBV7-6 to TRBJ2-2; 11 bases fit TRBD2. Unmatched junction bases numbered 2, after V lost 1 base and J lost 4 bases. The CDR3 spans 16 residues. The germline V gene encodes CDR1 SGHVS and CDR2 FNYEAQ. CDR3 bases: TGTGCCAGCAGCTTAGTGACTAGCGGGACCACCGGGGAGCTGTTTTTT. It is translated as CASSLVTSGTTGELFF.

The chain joins TRBV7-2 to TRBJ1-1; 8 bases are a match to TRBD1. Germline V gene sequence: CDR1 SGHTA, CDR2 FQGNSA. The CDR3 extends over 15 amino acids. V lost 2 bases to trimming and J lost 6 bases; unmatched junction nucleotides: 8. CDR3 sequence (DNA): TGTGCCAGCAGCTTATTTGCAGGGGGCTCTTCTGAAGCTTTCTTT. This gives the protein CASSLFAGGSSEAFF.

In this sample, this clone turned up a few times. This chain joins TRBV28 and TRBJ2-5, with 10 bases lining up with TRBD1. This CDR3 contains 16 residues. J gave up 5 bases and V 2 bases, and 8 bases lay outside the gene matches. Looked up from germline, CDR1 is MDHEN and CDR2 is SYDVKM. This chain's CDR3 is CASSLKDRGFGETQYF. CDR3 DNA: TGTGCCAGCAGTTTAAAGGACAGGGGGTTCGGGGAGACCCAGTACTTC.

The rearrangement uses TRBV3-1 (or the pseudogene TRBV3-2) and TRBJ1-2; D unclear. The V end was cut by 4 bases, the J end by 3 bases, with 9 bases between. The CDR3 runs to 13 residues. The germline V gene has CDR1 LGHDT and CDR2 YNNKEL (reference sequence). The CDR3 DNA is TGTGCCAGCAGCCGAAGGGAGGACTATGGCTACACCTTC. Amino acid sequence: CASSRREDYGYTF.

As for this clone: At the DNA level, this CDR3 is encoded by other sequences in the same sample as well. The chain joins TRBV29-1 to TRBJ2-5; D remains unclear. V lost 4 bases and J lost 4, with 10 bases in between. CDR1 is SQVTM, CDR2 ANQGSEA, per germline. This CDR3 spans 12 amino acids. CDR3 bases: TGCAGCGTTGGTGAGTCGAGAGAGACCCAGTACTTC. Amino acids: CSVGESRETQYF.

This clone was recorded once. V is TRBV18 and J is TRBJ1-2; 7 bases fit TRBD1. This CDR3 has 16 amino acids. J was trimmed by 7 bases and V by 0 bases; bases with no gene match: 11. From germline, CDR1 is KGHSH and CDR2 LQKENI. The CDR3 loop is CASSPPPRQGPVGYTF. The CDR3 coding sequence is TGTGCCAGCTCACCACCCCCCCGACAGGGCCCGGTTGGCTACACCTTC.

J is TRBJ1-1 and V is TRBV5-5; D gene uncertain. This CDR3 spans 14 amino acids. Germline lookup yields CDR1 SGHKS and CDR2 YYEKEE (reference sequence). V lost 4 bases and J lost 0, with 10 bases in between. The CDR3 reads CASSPWSVNTEAFF. The CDR3 coding sequence is TGTGCCAGCAGCCCTTGGTCGGTGAACACTGAAGCTTTCTTT. Full variable domain (missing parts from reference TRBV5-5 and TRBJ1-1): DAGVTQSPTHLIKTRGQQVTLRCSPISGHKSVSWYQQVLGQGPQFIFQYYEKEERGRGNFPDRFSARQFPNYSSELNVNALLLGDSALYLCASSPWSVNTEAFFGQGTRLTVV.

The chain couples TRBV11-2 to TRBJ1-4; the match to TRBD1 covers 11 bases. The CDR3 consists of 14 residues. V lost 5 bases to trimming and J lost 7 bases; unmatched junction nucleotides: 3. Germline V gene lookup returns CDR1 SGHAT and CDR2 FQNNGV. The CDR3 region has the DNA TGTGCCAGCAGCGTGGACAGGGGGCGTGAAAAACTGTTTTTT. This translates into CASSVDRGREKLFF.

J is TRBJ1-5 and V is TRBV24-1; 7 bases align to TRBD1. Germline V lookup: CDR1 KGHDR, CDR2 SFDVKD. CDR3 length equals 17 residues. Unmatched junction bases numbered 9, after V lost 4 bases and J lost 1 base. CDR3 nucleotides: TGTGCCACCAGTGACCGACACAGGGGAAGAAGCAATCAGCCCCAGCATTTT. It translates to CATSDRHRGRSNQPQHF.

The V gene is TRBV14, the J gene TRBJ2-6; a weak D match, TRBD1 (5 bases). This CDR3 region has 17 residues. V was cut by 4 bases and J by 2 bases, with 15 bases left in between. Germline V lookup: CDR1 SGHDN, CDR2 FVKESK. CDR3 nucleotides: TGTGCCAGCAGCCTCAGGGAACTCTCCACTGGGGCCAACGTCCTGACTTTC. This sequence encodes CASSLRELSTGANVLTF.

The chain is built from TRBV18 and TRBJ2-5; the match to TRBD1 covers 12 bases. The V segment lost 2 bases and the J segment 6 bases; nucleotides outside the gene matches: 7. Germline values: CDR1 KGHSH, CDR2 LQKENI. The CDR3 is 16 amino acids. CDR3 protein: CASSPSPGQGAQTQYF. Here the CDR3 DNA reads TGTGCCAGCTCACCATCTCCGGGACAGGGGGCACAGACCCAGTACTTC.

The V and J genes are TRBV5-4 and TRBJ2-7; D possibly corresponds to TRBD2 (5 bases). Germline loops: CDR1 SGHNT, CDR2 YYREEE (reference sequence). The germline V and J ends were trimmed by 4 bases and 4 bases, with 18 bases remaining between them. CDR3 length: 15 residues. The CDR3 reads CASSLQVGVKYEQYF. In DNA, the CDR3 is TGTGCCAGCAGCCTCCAGGTGGGAGTGAAGTACGAGCAGTACTTC.

This clone has more than one count but fewer than ten. The chain links TRBV6-2 or TRBV6-3 to TRBJ1-2, with D tentatively TRBD1 (5 bases). Germline CDR1 is MNHEY and CDR2 is SVGEGT. This CDR3 comprises 15 residues. V was pared by 2 bases and J by 4 bases, with 14 bases between. CDR3 nucleotide sequence: TGTGCCAGCAGTTACGGGGCAGCACGAATCTATGGCTACACCTTC. As protein: CASSYGAARIYGYTF.

This sequence joins TRBV28 and TRBJ2-3, with D uncertain. Per the germline V gene, CDR1 is MDHEN and CDR2 is SYDVKM. This CDR3 comprises 14 residues. Trimming left V 5 bases short and J 0 bases short, with 9 bases between. The CDR3 loop reads CASSETSSTDTQYF. The DNA for the CDR3 is TGTGCCAGCAGTGAGACTTCCAGCACAGATACGCAGTATTTT.

CDR3 coding DNA: TGTGCCAGCAAGTTGGTAGCGGGGACAGATACGCAGTATTTT. Translated, it gives CASKLVAGTDTQYF. V and J are TRBV2 and TRBJ2-3, with 8 bases identical to TRBD2. This CDR3 has 14 residues. V trimming: 7 bases; J trimming: 3 bases; junction bases outside the gene matches: 6. Germline V lookup: CDR1 SNHLY, CDR2 FYNNEI.